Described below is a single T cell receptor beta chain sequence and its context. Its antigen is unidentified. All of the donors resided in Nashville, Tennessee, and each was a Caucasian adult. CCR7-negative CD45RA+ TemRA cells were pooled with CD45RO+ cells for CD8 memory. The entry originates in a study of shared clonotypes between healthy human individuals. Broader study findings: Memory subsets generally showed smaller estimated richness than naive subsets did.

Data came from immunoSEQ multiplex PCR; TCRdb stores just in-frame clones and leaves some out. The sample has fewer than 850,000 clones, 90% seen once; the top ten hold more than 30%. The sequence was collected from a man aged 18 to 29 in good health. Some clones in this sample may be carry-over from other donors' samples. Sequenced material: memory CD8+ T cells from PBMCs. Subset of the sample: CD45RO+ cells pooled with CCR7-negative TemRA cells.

CDR3 amino acids: CASSQAVLGSRTDTQYF. CDR3 DNA: TGTGCCAGCAGCCAAGCCGTCTTGGGATCCAGGACAGATACGCAGTATTTT. V usage is TRBV4-2 and J usage is TRBJ2-3; no firm D call. The length of the CDR3 is 17 residues. Trimming took 1 base from V and 3 from J, leaving 17 bases between them. Germline CDR1 and CDR2: LGHNA and YNFKEQ.